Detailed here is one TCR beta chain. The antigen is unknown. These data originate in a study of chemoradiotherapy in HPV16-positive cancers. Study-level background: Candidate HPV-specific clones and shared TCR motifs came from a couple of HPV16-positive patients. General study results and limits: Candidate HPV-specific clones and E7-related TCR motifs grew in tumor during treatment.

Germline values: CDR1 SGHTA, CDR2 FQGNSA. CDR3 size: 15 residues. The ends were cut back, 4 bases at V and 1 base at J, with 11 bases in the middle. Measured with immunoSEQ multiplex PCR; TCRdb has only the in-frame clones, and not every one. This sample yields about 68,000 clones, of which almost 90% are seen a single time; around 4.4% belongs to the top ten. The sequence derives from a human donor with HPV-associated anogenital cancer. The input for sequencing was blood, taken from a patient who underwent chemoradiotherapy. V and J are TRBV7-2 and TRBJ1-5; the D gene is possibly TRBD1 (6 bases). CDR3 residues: CASSSQGGSNQPQHF. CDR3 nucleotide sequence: TGTGCCAGCAGCTCACAGGGTGGGAGCAATCAGCCCCAGCATTTT.